This T cell receptor (beta chain) was sequenced during a study of blood T cell repertoires in COVID-19. Overall study context: Acute and convalescent COVID-19 samples came from the United States, Italy and Spain. T cells, B-cell-depleted T cells, or PBMCs supplied cDNA or gDNA.

How the authors handled the data: Reference gene primers were amplified, and this amplification served to estimate nucleated cell counts. Libraries were prepared by immunoSEQ multiplex PCR; TCRdb keeps only in-frame clonotypes and omits some of them. The V and J calls and clone size come from that table; D and trimming were worked out from the DNA. The sample holds just under 300,000 clones, more than 75% seen once. The germline CDR1 and CDR2 sequences are SGHRS and YFSETQ. J was trimmed by 5 bases and V by 4 bases; bases with no gene match: 6. The CDR3 runs to 15 residues. The TCR was taken from a man in his 70s with acute or convalescent COVID-19. Sample: peripheral blood. The J gene is TRBJ1-6, the V gene TRBV5-1; TRBD1 matches 7 bases. CDR3 nucleotides: TGCGCCAGCAGCACAGGGACAGCCAATAATTCACCCCTCCACTTT. Encoded protein: CASSTGTANNSPLHF.